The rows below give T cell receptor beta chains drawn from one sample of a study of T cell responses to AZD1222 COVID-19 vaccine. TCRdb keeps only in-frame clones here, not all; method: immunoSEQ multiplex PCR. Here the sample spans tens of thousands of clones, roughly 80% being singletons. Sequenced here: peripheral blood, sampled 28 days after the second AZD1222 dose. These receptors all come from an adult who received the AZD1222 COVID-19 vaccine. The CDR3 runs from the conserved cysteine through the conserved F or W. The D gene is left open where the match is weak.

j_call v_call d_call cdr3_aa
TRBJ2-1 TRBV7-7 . CASSLGGTQNEQFF
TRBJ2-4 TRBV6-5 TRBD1 CASSRTGDGNIQYF
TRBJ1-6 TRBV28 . CASSFLTTLTDSPLHF
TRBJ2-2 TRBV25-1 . CASSSPSNTGELFF
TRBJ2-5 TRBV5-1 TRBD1 CASSSQGQGVRETQYF
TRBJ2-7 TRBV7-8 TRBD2 CASSSPGLAGFRNEQYF
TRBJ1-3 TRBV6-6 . CASSYSAAGNTIYF
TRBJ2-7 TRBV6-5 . CASRPFPDSYYEQYF
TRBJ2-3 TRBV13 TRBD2 CASSLKGGGRTDTQYF
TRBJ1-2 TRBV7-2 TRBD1 CASSPPGGAFGYTF
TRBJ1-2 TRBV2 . CATRPGPETLGYTF